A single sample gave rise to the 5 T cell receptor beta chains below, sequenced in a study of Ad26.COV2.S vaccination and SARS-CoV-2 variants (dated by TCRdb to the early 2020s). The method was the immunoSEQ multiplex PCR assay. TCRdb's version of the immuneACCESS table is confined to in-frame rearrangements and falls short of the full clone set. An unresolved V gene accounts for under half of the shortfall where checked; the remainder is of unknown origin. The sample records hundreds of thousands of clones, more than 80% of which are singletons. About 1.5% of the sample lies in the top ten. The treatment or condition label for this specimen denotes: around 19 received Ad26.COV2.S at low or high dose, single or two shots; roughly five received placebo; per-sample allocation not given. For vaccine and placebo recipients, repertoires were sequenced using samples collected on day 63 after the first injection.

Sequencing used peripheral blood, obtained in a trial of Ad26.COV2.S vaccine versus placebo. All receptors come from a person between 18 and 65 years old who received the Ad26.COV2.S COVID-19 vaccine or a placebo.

CDR3 sequence reads: CASSLDSPNYGYTF. CDR3 DNA: TGCGCCAGCAGCTTGGACAGTCCTAACTATGGCTACACCTTC. This chain joins TRBV5-1 and TRBJ1-2; D gene unclear. Trimming removed 0 bases from V and 0 bases from J, with 6 bases in between. The CDR3 covers 14 residues. The germline V gene has CDR1 SGHRS and CDR2 YFSETQ.

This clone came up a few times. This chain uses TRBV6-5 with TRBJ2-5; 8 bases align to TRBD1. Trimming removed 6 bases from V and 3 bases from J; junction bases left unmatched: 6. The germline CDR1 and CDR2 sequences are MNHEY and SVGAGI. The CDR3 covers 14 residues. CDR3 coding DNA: TGTGCCAGCAGCCTAAGGACAGGGAAAGAGACCCAGTACTTC. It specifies CASSLRTGKETQYF.

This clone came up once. The CDR3 spells CATSVTAGTAAFF. For the CDR3, the DNA is TGTGCCACCAGTGTCACAGCCGGGACCGCGGCTTTCTTT. The rearrangement joins TRBV24-1 to TRBJ1-1; D might be TRBD1 (5 bases). The CDR3 has 13 amino acids. Per the germline V gene, CDR1 is KGHDR and CDR2 is SFDVKD. Trimming stripped 5 bases from V and 11 bases from J, with 17 bases between.

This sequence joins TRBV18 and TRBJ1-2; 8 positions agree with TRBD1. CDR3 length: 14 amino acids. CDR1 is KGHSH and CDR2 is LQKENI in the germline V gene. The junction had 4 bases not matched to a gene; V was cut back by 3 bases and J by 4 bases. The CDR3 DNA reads TGTGCCAGCTCACCGGACAGGGATGCCTATGGCTACACCTTC. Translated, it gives CASSPDRDAYGYTF. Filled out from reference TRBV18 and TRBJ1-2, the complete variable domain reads NAGVMQNPRHLVRRRGQEARLRCSPMKGHSHVYWYRQLPEEGLKFMVYLQKENIIDESGMPKERFSAEFPKEGPSILRIQQVVRGDSAAYFCASSPDRDAYGYTFGSGTRLTVV.

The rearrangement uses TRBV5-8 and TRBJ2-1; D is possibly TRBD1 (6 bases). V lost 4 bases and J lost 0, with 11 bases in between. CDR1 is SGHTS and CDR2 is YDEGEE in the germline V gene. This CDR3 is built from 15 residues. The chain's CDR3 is CASSARGGSYNEQFF. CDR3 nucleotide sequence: TGTGCCAGCAGCGCCAGGGGTGGCTCCTACAATGAGCAGTTCTTC. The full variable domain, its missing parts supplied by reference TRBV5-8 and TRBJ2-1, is EAGVTQSPTHLIKTRGQQATLRCSPISGHTSVYWYQQALGLGLQFLLWYDEGEERNRGNFPPRFSGRQFPNYSSELNVNALELEDSALYLCASSARGGSYNEQFFGPGTRLTVL.